These 2 T cell receptor beta chains originate from one sample sequenced in a study of response to subunit inactivated influenza vaccine listed by TCRdb under 2018. Libraries came from RT-PCR. Data came from an Illumina HiSeq 2500. Using fastp at Q25 and MiXCR, TCRdb reprocessed the public reads and kept productive beta chains. Rows with one shared CDR3 protein collapse into an entry with the most common genes and DNA. The table for this sample lists hundreds of thousands of distinct CDR3 sequences; more than 11% of them were counted only once. Jointly, the top ten make up around 6.5% of the sample. Sequenced here: PBMCs from blood, sampled around 15 days before vaccination. The receptor source for this set is a man aged 50 or older who received an inactivated influenza vaccine. Donor details come from another sample of the same person, matched by shared clones.

The sample holds a few counts of this clonotype. The chain uses TRBV6-2 or TRBV6-3 and TRBJ2-7, with a weak D call TRBD2 (6 bases). Looked up from germline, CDR1 is MNHEY and CDR2 is SVGEGT. V was pared by 7 bases and J by 3 bases, with 13 bases between. There are 13 residues in the CDR3. The CDR3 DNA reads TGTGCCAGCACTACGGGGGTACTCTACGAGCAGTACTTC. Encoded protein: CASTTGVLYEQYF.

The chain employs TRBV9 and TRBJ2-1, with 8 bases aligning to TRBD2. In germline, CDR1 is SGDLS, CDR2 YYNGEE. Losses at the gene ends were 0 bases for V and 4 bases for J; bases not matched to a gene: 9. The CDR3 sequence is 17 residues long. CDR3 sequence: CASSVGRKGLGYNEQFF. The CDR3 bases are TGTGCCAGCAGCGTAGGCCGAAAGGGACTAGGGTACAATGAGCAGTTCTTC. The variable domain in full, with the rest retrieved from reference TRBV9 and TRBJ2-1, is DSGVTQTPKHLITATGQRVTLRCSPRSGDLSVYWYQQSLDQGLQFLIQYYNGEERAKGNILERFSAQQFPDLHSELNLSSLELGDSALYFCASSVGRKGLGYNEQFFGPGTRLTVL.